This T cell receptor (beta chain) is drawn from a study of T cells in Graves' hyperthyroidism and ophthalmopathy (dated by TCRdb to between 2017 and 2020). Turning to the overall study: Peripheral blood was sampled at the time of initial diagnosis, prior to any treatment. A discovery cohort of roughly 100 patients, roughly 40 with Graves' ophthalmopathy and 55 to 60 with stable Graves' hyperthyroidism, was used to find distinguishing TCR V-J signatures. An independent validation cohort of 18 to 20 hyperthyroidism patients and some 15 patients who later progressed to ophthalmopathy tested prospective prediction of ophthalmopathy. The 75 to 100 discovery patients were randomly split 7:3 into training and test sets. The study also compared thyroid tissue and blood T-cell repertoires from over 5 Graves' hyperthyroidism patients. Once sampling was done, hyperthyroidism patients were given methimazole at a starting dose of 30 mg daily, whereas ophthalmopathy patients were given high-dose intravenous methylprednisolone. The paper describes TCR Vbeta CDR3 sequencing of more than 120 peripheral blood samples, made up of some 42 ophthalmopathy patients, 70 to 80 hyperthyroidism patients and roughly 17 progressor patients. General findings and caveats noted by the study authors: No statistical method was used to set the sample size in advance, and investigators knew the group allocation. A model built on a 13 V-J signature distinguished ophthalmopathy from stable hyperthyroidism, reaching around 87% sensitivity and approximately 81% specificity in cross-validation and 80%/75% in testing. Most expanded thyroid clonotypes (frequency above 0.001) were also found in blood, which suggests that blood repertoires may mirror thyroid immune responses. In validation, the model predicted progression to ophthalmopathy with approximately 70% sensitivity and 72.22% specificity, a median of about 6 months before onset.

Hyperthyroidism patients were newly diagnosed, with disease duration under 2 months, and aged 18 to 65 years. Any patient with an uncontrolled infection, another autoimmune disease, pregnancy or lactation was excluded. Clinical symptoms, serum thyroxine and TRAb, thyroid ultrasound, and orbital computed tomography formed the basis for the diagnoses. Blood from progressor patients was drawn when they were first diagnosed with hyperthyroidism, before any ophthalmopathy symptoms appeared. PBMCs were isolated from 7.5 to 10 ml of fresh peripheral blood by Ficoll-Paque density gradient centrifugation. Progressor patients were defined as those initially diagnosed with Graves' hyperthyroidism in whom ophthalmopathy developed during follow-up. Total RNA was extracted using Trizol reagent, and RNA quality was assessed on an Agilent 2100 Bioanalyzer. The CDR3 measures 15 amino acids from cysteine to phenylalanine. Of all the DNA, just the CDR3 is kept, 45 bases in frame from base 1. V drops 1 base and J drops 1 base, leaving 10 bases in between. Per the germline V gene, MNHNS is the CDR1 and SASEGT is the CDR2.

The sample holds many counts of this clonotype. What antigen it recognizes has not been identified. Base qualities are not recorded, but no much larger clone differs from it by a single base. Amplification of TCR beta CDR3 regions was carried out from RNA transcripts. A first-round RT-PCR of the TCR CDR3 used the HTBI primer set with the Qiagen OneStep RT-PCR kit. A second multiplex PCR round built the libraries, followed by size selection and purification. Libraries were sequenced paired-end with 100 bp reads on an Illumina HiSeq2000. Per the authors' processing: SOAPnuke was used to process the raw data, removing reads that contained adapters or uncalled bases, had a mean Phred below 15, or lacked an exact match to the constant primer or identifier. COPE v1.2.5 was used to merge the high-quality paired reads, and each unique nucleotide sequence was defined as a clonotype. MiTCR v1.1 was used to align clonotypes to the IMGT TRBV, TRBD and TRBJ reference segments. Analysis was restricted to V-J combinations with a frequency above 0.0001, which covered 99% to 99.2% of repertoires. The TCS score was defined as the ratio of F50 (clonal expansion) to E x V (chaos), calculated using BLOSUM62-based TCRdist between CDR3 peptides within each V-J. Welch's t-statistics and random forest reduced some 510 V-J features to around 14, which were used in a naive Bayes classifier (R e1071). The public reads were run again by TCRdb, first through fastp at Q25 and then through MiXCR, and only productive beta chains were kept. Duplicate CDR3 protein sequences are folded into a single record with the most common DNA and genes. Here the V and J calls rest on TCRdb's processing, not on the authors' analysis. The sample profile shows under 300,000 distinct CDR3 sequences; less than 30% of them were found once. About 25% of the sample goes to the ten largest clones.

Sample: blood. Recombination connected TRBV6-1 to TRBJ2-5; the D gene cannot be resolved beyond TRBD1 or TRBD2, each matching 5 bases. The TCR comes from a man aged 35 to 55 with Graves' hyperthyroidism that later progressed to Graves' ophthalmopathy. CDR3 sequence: CASSEDRGVQETQYF. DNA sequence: TGTGCCAGCAGTGAAGATAGGGGAGTCCAAGAGACCCAGTACTTC.